A single sample is the source of the 6 T cell receptor beta chains below, sequenced in a study of blood T cell repertoires in COVID-19. Clones were sequenced by immunoSEQ multiplex PCR, and TCRdb holds only the in-frame ones, with some missing. This sample has about 410,000 clones, with around 91% found just once. Sequenced sample: peripheral blood. The receptors were sampled from a woman between 40 and 55 years old with COVID-19, enrolled during active disease.

This chain connects TRBV4-1 to TRBJ1-4; D unresolved. V was cut by 6 bases and J by 7 bases, with 18 bases left in between. From germline, CDR1 is MGHRA and CDR2 YSYEKL. The CDR3 has 15 amino acids. The CDR3 reads CASSDGSRQGEKLFF. The CDR3, as DNA: TGCGCCAGCAGTGACGGAAGCCGACAAGGTGAAAAACTGTTTTTT.

As to this clone: The same CDR3 can be traced to other DNA sequences in this sample. This chain uses TRBV7-2 with TRBJ1-5; D is possibly TRBD1 (5 bases). The CDR3 runs 13 residues. Germline V lookup: CDR1 SGHTA, CDR2 FQGNSA. Deletions cut 1 base from V and 5 bases from J, with 6 bases between. Here the CDR3 reads CASSLGRDQPQHF. CDR3 in DNA: TGTGCCAGCAGCTTAGGCAGGGATCAGCCCCAGCATTTT.

The CDR3 here is CASSPSGTGGGEQYF. The CDR3 coding sequence is TGTGCCAGCAGCCCATCCGGGACAGGGGGTGGCGAGCAGTACTTC. V gene TRBV7-6 combines with J gene TRBJ2-7; 11 bases fit TRBD1. J was trimmed by 6 bases and V by 5 bases; bases with no gene match: 9. The germline V gene encodes CDR1 SGHVS and CDR2 FNYEAQ. The CDR3 runs 15 residues.

CDR3 sequence: CASRIGDSGANVLTF. The CDR3 DNA follows: TGTGCCAGTAGAATCGGAGACTCTGGGGCCAACGTCCTGACTTTC. V and J are TRBV19 and TRBJ2-6; D gene ambiguous. In germline, CDR1 is LNHDA, CDR2 SQIVND (reference sequence). V lost 6 bases and J 0 bases, leaving 9 bases between the germline ends. The CDR3 spans 15 residues.

The V call is TRBV7-3, the J call TRBJ2-5, with 7 bases that match TRBD1. The V gene end was trimmed by 5 bases and the J gene end by 4 bases; junction bases not matched to a gene: 4. This CDR3 spans 13 amino acids. Germline V gene lookup returns CDR1 SGHTA and CDR2 FQGTGA. The DNA for the CDR3 is TGTGCCAGCAGCCGTCCAGGGGGAGAGACCCAGTACTTC. This sequence encodes CASSRPGGETQYF.

This rearrangement joins TRBV7-2 to TRBJ2-7, with 11 bases lining up with TRBD1. V dropped 5 bases and J dropped 3; count of bases not matched to a gene: 12. The CDR3 extends over 17 amino acids. In germline, CDR1 is SGHTA, CDR2 FQGNSA. CDR3 in DNA: TGTGCCAGCAGCAACGGACAGGGGGCTGTCCGGGTCTACGAGCAGTACTTC. As protein: CASSNGQGAVRVYEQYF.